Listed here are 10 T cell receptor beta chains from one sample, sequenced in a study of PD-1 blockade in classical Hodgkin lymphoma. Generated by immunoSEQ multiplex PCR, the TCRdb table keeps only in-frame clones and is missing some. Among 80,000 to 100,000 clones listed, 85% to 95% were seen once. Indicated time point: cycle 4 day 1 (C4D1), after six to seven weeks of nivolumab. All patients experienced relapse after autologous stem cell transplantation, and brentuximab vedotin exposure was variable. The sample consisted of peripheral blood mononuclear cells (PBMCs), taken before the fourth cycle of nivolumab. These receptors originate from a human donor with classical Hodgkin lymphoma.

The chain couples TRBV4-1 to TRBJ1-4, with D uncertain. The CDR3 is 12 amino acids. V gave up 2 bases and J gave up 6 bases, with 4 bases separating them. Germline V gene data show CDR1 as MGHRA and CDR2 as YSYEKL. The CDR3 nucleotides are TGCGCCAGCAGCCAACCCTATGAAAAACTGTTTTTT. Its translation is CASSQPYEKLFF.

This chain links TRBV5-1 with TRBJ2-3; 11 bases line up with TRBD2. Trimming removed 6 bases from V and 6 bases from J; junction bases left unmatched: 12. The CDR3 has 16 residues. CDR1 SGHRS and CDR2 YFSETQ come from the germline V gene. CDR3 in amino acids: CASNNLAGGSLDTQYF. The CDR3, as DNA: TGCGCCAGCAACAATTTAGCGGGAGGGTCCTTGGATACGCAGTATTTT.

This clone was recorded only once. V and J are TRBV10-3 and TRBJ1-2; 10 bases align to TRBD1. The CDR3 consists of 16 residues. V gave up 2 bases and J gave up 6 bases; unmatched junction bases: 9. Germline V gives CDR1 ENHRY, CDR2 SYGVKD. CDR3 amino acids: CAISEAPTGGNNGYTF. CDR3 sequence (DNA): TGTGCCATCAGTGAGGCCCCGACAGGGGGCAACAATGGCTACACCTTC.

In regard to this clone: No DNA is shown, since the ends of the CDR3 on it are uncertain; the CDR3 is the one TCRdb lists. The chain employs TRBV5-8 and TRBJ1-1; the table's D call of TRBD1 was not tested on the DNA. A total of 18 residues make up the CDR3, ends included. CDR1 is SGHTS, CDR2 YDEGEE, per germline. The CDR3 loop reads CASSLYSGQGGFNTEAFF.

This chain joins TRBV5-1 and TRBJ1-1; D perhaps matches TRBD1 (5 bases). Germline CDR1 reads SGHRS; CDR2 reads YFSETQ. The V and J ends lost 2 bases and 3 bases respectively, with 11 bases between them. This CDR3 is built from 14 residues. The CDR3 spells CASSFSAGDTEAFF. The CDR3 nucleotides are TGCGCCAGCAGCTTTTCAGCGGGGGACACTGAAGCTTTCTTT. Full variable domain (missing parts from reference TRBV5-1 and TRBJ1-1): KAGVTQTPRYLIKTRGQQVTLSCSPISGHRSVSWYQQTPGQGLQFLFEYFSETQRNKGNFPGRFSGRQFSNSRSEMNVSTLELGDSALYLCASSFSAGDTEAFFGQGTRLTVV.

This sequence joins TRBV2 and TRBJ2-1, with 8 nucleotides matching TRBD2. Germline lookup yields CDR1 SNHLY and CDR2 FYNNEI. Germline trimming cut 7 bases from V and 5 bases from J; bases unmatched to any gene: 7. The CDR3 has 14 amino acids. CDR3: CASKASGFDNEQFF. The CDR3 DNA follows: TGTGCCAGCAAGGCTAGCGGGTTCGACAATGAGCAGTTCTTC.

The chain links TRBV14 to TRBJ2-5, with D unresolved. The CDR3 is 14 residues long. V was clipped by 3 bases and J by 7 bases, with 15 bases between them. CDR1 and CDR2 from the germline V gene are SGHDN and FVKESK. Written as DNA, the CDR3 is TGTGCCAGCAGCCAGAATTTCCGTTTGGGGACCCAGTACTTC. Its translation: CASSQNFRLGTQYF.

This clone was seen more than once but under ten times. J is TRBJ2-1 and V is TRBV5-1, with 8 bases matching TRBD1. The CDR3 spans 17 residues. Germline V gene lookup returns CDR1 SGHRS and CDR2 YFSETQ. J was trimmed by 7 bases and V by 0 bases; bases with no gene match: 12. Here the CDR3 DNA reads TGCGCCAGCAGCTTGGAAGGCGGCAGGGGGCGCTTTAATGAGCAGTTCTTC. Its protein product is CASSLEGGRGRFNEQFF.

The chain is built from TRBV11-2 and TRBJ2-3; D call uncertain. The V gene's germline CDR1 is SGHAT and CDR2 FQNNGV. V was clipped by 8 bases and J by 4 bases, with 10 bases between them. The CDR3 runs to 12 residues. The CDR3 reads CASLRLADTQYF. The CDR3 nucleotides read TGTGCCAGCCTACGGTTGGCAGATACGCAGTATTTT.

J is TRBJ2-2 and V is TRBV25-1; the D call may be TRBD1 or TRBD2 (6 bases each). From germline, CDR1 is MGHDK and CDR2 SYGVNS. The CDR3 is made up of 15 amino acids. Trimming cost V 3 bases and J 5 bases, with 13 bases left between them. CDR3 sequence: CASSEGGHSTGELFF. The CDR3 nucleotides are TGTGCCAGCAGTGAGGGGGGACATTCGACCGGGGAGCTGTTTTTT.